The 29 T cell receptor beta chains below all came from one sample that was sequenced in a study of shared clonotypes between healthy human individuals. Sequenced by immunoSEQ multiplex PCR; TCRdb stores in-frame clones only, minus some. The sample carries roughly 1.5 million clones, around 98% recorded once. Sequencing was performed on naive CD4+ T cells sorted from blood. Subset here: CD45RA+ positively selected. Every receptor here comes from a young man in good health.

This rearrangement joins TRBV9 to TRBJ2-5; D not certain. The V gene lost 3 bases and the J gene lost 0 bases, with 12 bases spanning the gap. CDR3 length equals 15 residues. CDR1 SGDLS and CDR2 YYNGEE come from the germline V gene. CDR3 sequence reads: CASSGSTYNQETQYF. The CDR3, as DNA: TGTGCCAGCAGCGGGAGCACCTATAACCAAGAGACCCAGTACTTC.

The V call is TRBV5-1, the J call TRBJ1-4; D ambiguous. This CDR3 spans 14 amino acids. Trimming took off 1 base at V and 3 bases at J, with 7 bases between the two ends. The germline CDR1 and CDR2 sequences are SGHRS and YFSETQ. CDR3 loop: CASSLSSSNEKLFF. DNA for the CDR3: TGCGCCAGCAGCTTGTCTTCATCTAATGAAAAACTGTTTTTT.

V usage is TRBV5-5 and J usage is TRBJ2-7, with D possibly being TRBD2 (6 bases). The CDR3 spans 14 residues. Trimming took off 7 bases at V and 5 bases at J, with 19 bases between the two ends. Per the germline V gene, CDR1 is SGHKS and CDR2 is YYEKEE (reference sequence). The chain's CDR3 is CASLPGSRLHEQYF. CDR3 sequence (DNA): TGTGCCAGCTTGCCCGGGAGTCGACTTCACGAGCAGTACTTC.

Comment on this clone: The same CDR3 can be traced to other DNA sequences in this sample. This chain uses TRBV11-2 with TRBJ2-2; the D gene is possibly TRBD2 (5 bases). This CDR3 contains 15 residues. V was cut by 5 bases and J by 0 bases, with 10 bases left in between. Germline V gene sequence: CDR1 SGHAT, CDR2 FQNNGV. This CDR3 is CASSLSDSNTGELFF. The CDR3 nucleotides are TGTGCCAGCAGCCTTAGCGACTCGAACACCGGGGAGCTGTTTTTT.

The rearrangement uses TRBV2 and TRBJ2-6, with D perhaps matching TRBD2 (6 bases). The V and J ends lost 8 bases and 0 bases respectively, with 14 bases between them. The CDR3 covers 16 residues. Germline CDR1 SNHLY, CDR2 FYNNEI. DNA of the CDR3: TGTGCCAGCCGGCTAGCGAGAGACTCTGGGGCCAACGTCCTGACTTTC. Its protein is CASRLARDSGANVLTF.

This chain uses TRBV5-1 with TRBJ1-3; TRBD1 agrees at 7 bases. With V trimmed by 1 base and J by 4 bases, 5 bases remained unmatched. CDR1 and CDR2 from the germline V gene are SGHRS and YFSETQ. The CDR3 totals 15 residues. The CDR3 DNA follows: TGCGCCAGCAGCTTGTCCGGGACAGCCGGAAACACCATATATTTT. Residues: CASSLSGTAGNTIYF. Full variable domain (missing parts from reference TRBV5-1 and TRBJ1-3): KAGVTQTPRYLIKTRGQQVTLSCSPISGHRSVSWYQQTPGQGLQFLFEYFSETQRNKGNFPGRFSGRQFSNSRSEMNVSTLELGDSALYLCASSLSGTAGNTIYFGEGSWLTVV.

This clone showed up just once. The genes are TRBV7-9 and TRBJ1-1; no clear D gene. CDR1 is SEHNR, CDR2 FQNEAQ, per germline (reference sequence). V shed 2 bases and J shed 8 bases, with 6 bases lying between them. CDR3 length: 11 amino acids. CDR3 protein: CASSLREEAFF. In DNA, the CDR3 is TGTGCCAGCAGCTTACGTGAGGAAGCTTTCTTT.

The chain uses TRBV10-3 and TRBJ1-1, with 9 bases that match TRBD1. Per germline, CDR1 ENHRY and CDR2 SYGVKD. The CDR3 spans 15 residues. The V gene end was trimmed by 1 base and the J gene end by 1 base; junction bases not matched to a gene: 1. CDR3 DNA sequence: TGTGCCATCAGTGAGTGGGGACAGGGGAACACTGAAGCTTTCTTT. This translates into CAISEWGQGNTEAFF.

This clone appeared once. V is TRBV12-2 and J is TRBJ2-3; the table names TRBD2, a call not compared with the DNA. TRBV12-2 is a documented pseudogene. CDR3 size: 13 residues. CDR3 in DNA: TGTGCAAGTCGCTTAGGCGGGCTTTGTGTGCAGTATTTT. Residues: CASRLGGLCVQYF.

This CDR3 is CASSLAGWEDTQYF. The CDR3 region has the DNA TGTGCCAGCAGCTTGGCGGGTTGGGAAGATACGCAGTATTTT. J is TRBJ2-3 and V is TRBV5-4; D remains unclear. Trimming removed 0 bases at V and 5 bases at J, with 10 bases between. Germline V gene data show CDR1 as SGHNT and CDR2 as YYREEE (reference sequence). CDR3 length: 14 amino acids.

The gene calls are TRBV28 and TRBJ2-2, with 8 bases matching TRBD2. Germline loops: CDR1 MDHEN, CDR2 SYDVKM. The CDR3 extends over 17 amino acids. V lost 5 bases to trimming and J lost 2 bases; unmatched junction nucleotides: 10. CDR3 nucleotide sequence: TGTGCCAGCAGTCCGACGGGACTAGTTGTTAACACCGGGGAGCTGTTTTTT. Its translation: CASSPTGLVVNTGELFF.

This chain uses TRBV5-1 with TRBJ2-2, with D possibly being TRBD2 (5 bases). V was clipped by 4 bases and J by 5 bases, with 18 bases between them. CDR3 length: 16 amino acids. Germline V lookup: CDR1 SGHRS, CDR2 YFSETQ. CDR3 DNA: TGCGCCAGCAGCCGGGCGGGCTTCTCCTTAACCGGGGAGCTGTTTTTT. Translating gives CASSRAGFSLTGELFF.

J is TRBJ2-1 and V is TRBV5-1; the match to TRBD2 covers 12 bases. The CDR3 totals 17 residues. In germline, CDR1 is SGHRS, CDR2 YFSETQ. V was clipped by 0 bases and J by 9 bases; unmatched bases: 10. CDR3 in DNA: TGCGCCAGCAGCTTGGGTCTCCTAGCGGGAGGGCCAAGTGAGCAGTTCTTC. Protein sequence: CASSLGLLAGGPSEQFF.

Note on this clone: Other DNA variants within this sample encode the same CDR3. The V gene is TRBV9, the J gene TRBJ2-7, with 7 bases lining up with TRBD1. The V gene end was trimmed by 0 bases and the J gene end by 2 bases; junction bases not matched to a gene: 5. Germline loops: CDR1 SGDLS, CDR2 YYNGEE. The CDR3 extends over 15 amino acids. CDR3 bases: TGTGCCAGCAGCGTAGGTGGGACAGCGACCTACGAGCAGTACTTC. This encodes CASSVGGTATYEQYF.

This sequence joins TRBV2 and TRBJ1-1; D unresolved. Germline lookup yields CDR1 SNHLY and CDR2 FYNNEI. With 8 bases removed from V and 1 base from J, the gap between germline ends came to 11 bases. CDR3 length: 13 amino acids. The CDR3 region has the DNA TGTGCCAGCTCCGGGGAGTCGAACACTGAAGCTTTCTTT. Protein product: CASSGESNTEAFF.

The count of this clone is one. The sample carries other DNA sequences with the same CDR3. The chain is built from TRBV11-2 and TRBJ1-5; a weak D match, TRBD1 (5 bases). The CDR3 length is 13 residues. Per the germline V gene, CDR1 is SGHAT and CDR2 is FQNNGV. Trimming cost V 1 base and J 7 bases, with 8 bases left between them. The CDR3: CASSLGGSQPQHF. The DNA of the CDR3 is TGTGCCAGCAGCTTAGGGGGGTCCCAGCCCCAGCATTTT.

The rearrangement joins TRBV7-2 to TRBJ2-7; 10 bases are a match to TRBD2. The ends lost 3 bases at V and 6 bases at J; junction bases unmatched: 17. The V gene's germline CDR1 is SGHTA and CDR2 FQGNSA. The CDR3 contains 18 residues. Written as DNA, the CDR3 is TGTGCCAGCAGCTTGGCGGTCGCGAGCGGGAGGGCCCTCGGCGAGCAGTACTTC. Translation gives CASSLAVASGRALGEQYF.

The chain is built from TRBV14 and TRBJ2-1; 11 bases align to TRBD2. With V trimmed by 5 bases and J by 3 bases, 3 bases remained unmatched. CDR3 length: 15 residues. CDR1 SGHDN and CDR2 FVKESK come from the germline V gene. The CDR3 DNA is TGTGCCAGCAGCTCCGGGACTAGCGGCTACAATGAGCAGTTCTTC. It specifies CASSSGTSGYNEQFF.

The chain uses TRBV4-1 and TRBJ2-3; a weak D match, TRBD2 (6 bases). Germline CDR1 and CDR2: MGHRA and YSYEKL. V dropped 1 base and J dropped 2 bases, with 16 bases sitting between them. The length of the CDR3 is 17 residues. The CDR3 bases are TGCGCCAGCAGCCAAGTACACGGAGGGGTTTACACAGATACGCAGTATTTT. Its protein product is CASSQVHGGVYTDTQYF.

The J gene is TRBJ2-3, the V gene TRBV28; no reliable D call. V was shortened by 5 bases and J by 5 bases, with 14 bases between the two germline ends. There are 14 residues in the CDR3. Looked up from germline, CDR1 is MDHEN and CDR2 is SYDVKM. The DNA of the CDR3 is TGTGCCAGCAGTCCACAGAACGGGTTAGATACGCAGTATTTT. It codes for CASSPQNGLDTQYF.

The chain combines TRBV6-6 with TRBJ2-7, with unresolved D. The CDR3 extends over 14 amino acids. The germline CDR1 and CDR2 sequences are MNHNY and SVGAGI (reference sequence). V lost 2 bases and J 1 base, leaving 9 bases between the germline ends. This chain's CDR3 is CASSYDPPSYEQYF. In nucleotides, the CDR3 is TGTGCCAGCAGTTACGATCCTCCGTCCTACGAGCAGTACTTC.

As regards this clone: Other DNA variants within this sample encode the same CDR3. This sequence joins TRBV6-5 and TRBJ2-3; D possibly uses TRBD1 or TRBD2 (5 bases each). This CDR3 is 15 amino acids long. Germline V gene sequence: CDR1 MNHEY, CDR2 SVGAGI. V lost 2 bases and J lost 2, with 11 bases in between. In DNA form, the CDR3 reads TGTGCCAGCAGTTACGGTGGGGGTTTCACAGATACGCAGTATTTT. It is translated as CASSYGGGFTDTQYF.

This sequence joins TRBV5-5 and TRBJ2-7, with 8 bases matching TRBD1. The CDR3 is 13 residues long. The ends lost 2 bases at V and 5 bases at J; junction bases unmatched: 3. From germline, CDR1 is SGHKS and CDR2 YYEKEE (reference sequence). CDR3: CASSFDRGHEQYF. CDR3 nucleotides: TGTGCCAGCAGCTTCGACAGGGGCCACGAGCAGTACTTC.

The chain employs TRBV5-6 and TRBJ2-7, with 9 positions matching TRBD1. Losses at the gene ends were 9 bases for V and 1 base for J; bases not matched to a gene: 8. CDR3 length equals 14 residues. CDR1 is SGHDT, CDR2 YYEEEE, per germline. The CDR3 DNA reads as TGTGCCACCTCTCCGGGACAGGGTTCCTACGAGCAGTACTTC. Translated, it gives CATSPGQGSYEQYF.

The V call is TRBV6-5, the J call TRBJ1-3; D unresolved. The CDR3 spans 15 residues. Per germline, CDR1 MNHEY and CDR2 SVGAGI. V was pared by 6 bases and J by 4 bases, with 16 bases between. The DNA of the CDR3 is TGTGCCAGCAGACCCGCTACAGAGTGGGGAAACACCATATATTTT. Amino acids: CASRPATEWGNTIYF.

The J gene is TRBJ2-7, the V gene TRBV2, with TRBD1 identical over 8 bases. This CDR3 has 15 residues. The J segment lost 4 bases and the V segment lost 6 bases, leaving 11 bases of the junction unmatched. CDR1 is SNHLY and CDR2 is FYNNEI in the germline V gene. The CDR3 DNA follows: TGTGCCAGCAGCTCTCGGACAGGGAAGTTTTACGAGCAGTACTTC. Amino acids: CASSSRTGKFYEQYF.

As DNA, the CDR3 is TGTGCTAGTGGTAACTTAGGAACGGCCCAGTACTTC. This sequence encodes CASGNLGTAQYF. The chain links TRBV12-5 to TRBJ2-5, with D unresolved. The CDR3 length is 12 residues. The germline V and J ends were trimmed by 5 bases and 9 bases, with 13 bases remaining between them. CDR1 is LGHNT, CDR2 FRNRAP, per germline.

CDR3 loop: CASNLGLAGAGELFF. CDR3 coding DNA: TGTGCCAGCAACCTGGGACTAGCGGGTGCCGGGGAGCTGTTTTTT. The rearrangement links TRBV11-2 to TRBJ2-2; 12 positions match TRBD2. Per germline, CDR1 SGHAT and CDR2 FQNNGV. V was clipped by 7 bases and J by 6 bases; unmatched bases: 6. The CDR3 contains 15 residues.

The V gene is TRBV29-1, the J gene TRBJ2-7; 10 bases align to TRBD2. This CDR3 is built from 15 residues. V lost 6 bases and J lost 4; bases outside the gene matches: 12. CDR1 is SQVTM, CDR2 ANQGSEA, per germline. For the CDR3, the DNA is TGCAGCGTGGATGACCCTAGCGGGAGCGGGTACGAGCAGTACTTC. This gives the protein CSVDDPSGSGYEQYF.